The T cell receptor (beta chain) described here comes from a study of shared clonotypes between healthy human individuals (TCRdb year 2020). Study-level background: The cohort included a few men and a couple of women between 18 and 49 years of age. The study deeply sequenced blood TCR repertoires of five healthy adults to estimate repertoire size and the extent of clonotype sharing between individuals. Per donor, leukapheresis produced somewhere between about 0.85 and 8.9 billion PBMCs. To increase sequencing depth and limit assay-specific biases, different laboratories used diverse techniques to prepare libraries and sequence TCR repertoires. Per donor, three plates each were used for CD4 naive and CD4 memory, two for CD8 naive, and one for CD8 memory.

Sequences LGHNA (CDR1) and YSLEER (CDR2) are obtained from the germline V gene. From cysteine to phenylalanine, the CDR3 is 17 amino acids long. The kept DNA is CDR3 alone, 51 bases in frame from the first base. V gives up 0 bases and J gives up 3 bases, and the segment between their germline ends measures 16 bases. The table lists this clone with a few counts. No cognate antigen has been identified for it. Per-base qualities were not stored, and no clone one base away is much larger. Study-wide findings and limitations: Based on pairwise subsampling, the degree of clonotype sharing among donors was expected to be affected by sequencing depth. Because the study included only a small number of donors, the genetic and exposure-history diversity represented was limited. Compared with non-shared clonotypes, the clonotypes found in all four sorted-subset donors had higher generation probabilities. Roughly 5% of naive CD4, around 3.5% of naive CD8, 2.3% of memory CD4, and roughly 0.4% of memory CD8 clonotypes were shared across four donors. Sampling was restricted to blood, and TCR repertoires in tissues likely differ from the TCR repertoires found in blood. Estimated clonotype richness was generally larger for naive than for memory subsets. Incomplete sequencing was indicated by rarefaction of sorted-subset datasets, despite the large sequencing depth.

Donors were healthy HIV-negative adults with no recently reported acute infections or vaccinations. Only Caucasian adults living in Nashville, Tennessee, USA were represented among the donors. CD4+ T cells were enriched by magnetic negative selection, after which naive cells were positively selected on CD45RA and the negative fraction was taken as the memory subset. Blood was obtained by leukapheresis, after which PBMCs were separated by Ficoll-Histopaque density gradient centrifugation and cryopreserved in liquid nitrogen vapor phase. Analytical flow cytometry was used to check the purity and quantity of each magnetically sorted T cell population. Genomic DNA was isolated from each sorted fraction and quantified by UV absorbance on a Nanodrop 2000c. Using the deep immunoSEQ assay, TCR CDR3 regions were amplified from genomic DNA by multiplex PCR. For each cell subset, the extracted genomic DNA was distributed evenly across all wells of several immunoSEQ 96-well plates, and each plate served as one replicate. Each replicate PCR for sorted subsets received about 220 ng genomic DNA, equal to about 30,000 T cell genomes. Purified libraries were quantified with a Qubit 3.0 fluorometer, sized on a Bioanalyzer 2100, and re-quantified with the KAPA Library Quantification kit. Every immunoSEQ 96-well plate was sequenced on a dedicated single-read 150-cycle Illumina NextSeq 550 flow cell. The authors' pipeline ran thus. Because the immunoSEQ output included only junctional sequences and no quality scores, the filtering could not be the same as the filtering used for full-length reads. To assign V/J genes and CDR3, sequences were annotated using PyIR, a Python wrapper for IgBLAST v1.9, with IMGT germline references. Reads with weak V/J assignments (E-value above 1e-6), missing CDR3, stop codons, out-of-frame junctions, or ambiguous translated residues were removed. V3J clonotypes were defined as sequences sharing an identical inferred V gene, J gene, and CDR3 amino acid sequence. Percentage overlap between repertoires was calculated by dividing the number of shared unique clonotypes by the size of the smaller repertoire. Richness of each repertoire was evaluated using RTK rarefaction, the Chao1 estimator, and Recon v2.1 estimates of unobserved clonotypes. For all TCRbeta clonotypes obtained by the gDNA method from four donors, generation probabilities were computed with OLGA. In TCRdb, the immuneACCESS table is reduced to in-frame sequences with V and J assigned. These tables do not hold every clone; where another copy was compared, an unresolved V gene accounts for under half, and the others remain unexplained. V, J and clone size derive from that table, while D and trimming were established from the DNA sequence. For this sample the table gives around 980,000 clones, of which 75% to 80% were detected only once. The ten most abundant clones make up more than 0.55% of the sample.

This receptor was identified in a man younger than 30 in good health. Some clones in this sample may be carry-over from other donors' samples. The sample taken for sequencing was memory CD4+ T cells from PBMCs. Sample cell subset or site, as interpreted from the label and publication: CD45RA-negative fraction. The chain is encoded by TRBV4-3 joined to TRBJ2-3; 6 matching bases give a weak D call of TRBD2. The CDR3 protein sequence reads: CASSQEWTNIPTDTQYF. The DNA sequence follows: TGCGCCAGCAGCCAAGAGTGGACTAACATTCCAACAGATACGCAGTATTTT.